Listed below are T cell receptor beta chains from one sample, sequenced in a study of cytomegalovirus exposure and HLA in healthy donors. Sequencing used immunoSEQ multiplex PCR; TCRdb keeps in-frame clones, though not all of them. The sample gives some 120,000 clones, roughly 69% of which show up once; about 2% is in the top ten. The sequenced sample was PBMCs. These receptors all come from a human donor in good health. CDR3s include the opening cysteine and the closing phenylalanine or tryptophan. The D gene is left open where the match is weak. Some rows have no size entry. The others give once, few or many, or a class for an expanded clone.

J | D | size | V | CDR3 | DNA
TRBJ1-6 | - | - | TRBV30 | CAWRVQGANSPLHF | TGTGCCTGGAGGGTCCAAGGGGCCAATTCACCCCTCCACTTT
TRBJ2-1 | - | - | TRBV5-4 | CASSLPAGPLNEQFF | TGTGCCAGCAGCTTGCCTGCGGGACCCCTCAATGAGCAGTTCTTC
TRBJ2-2 | - | - | TRBV6-1 | CASSTSGSNTGELFF | TGTGCCAGCAGTACGAGCGGCTCGAACACCGGGGAGCTGTTTTTT
TRBJ1-1 | - | once | TRBV10-3 | CAISERGGTEAFF | TGTGCCATCAGTGAAAGGGGCGGCACTGAAGCTTTCTTT
TRBJ2-1 | - | - | TRBV11-2 | CASSLGSLRRGAHGFF | TGTGCCAGCAGCTTAGGTTCCCTTAGACGTGGGGCCCACGGGTTCTTC
TRBJ1-4 | TRBD1 | - | TRBV30 | CAWRRDRVGELFF | TGTGCCTGGAGGAGGGACAGGGTTGGGGAACTGTTTTTT
TRBJ1-2 | TRBD1 | - | TRBV30 | CAWSATLTGADGYTF | TGTGCCTGGAGTGCGACCTTAACAGGGGCGGATGGCTACACCTTC
TRBJ1-2 | - | - | TRBV19 | CASSKGVSVNYGYTF | TGTGCCAGTAGTAAAGGGGTCAGCGTTAACTATGGCTACACCTTC
TRBJ1-5 | - | - | TRBV20-1 | CSALALIQHF | TGCAGTGCTCTCGCGCTCATACAGCATTTT
TRBJ2-7 | TRBD1 | few | TRBV28 | CASSTRQGRGSYEQYF | TGTGCCAGCAGCACTAGACAGGGAAGGGGGTCCTACGAGCAGTACTTC
TRBJ2-2 | TRBD2 | - | TRBV6-4 | CASNPGTSEYTGELFF | TGTGCCAGCAATCCCGGGACTAGCGAGTACACCGGGGAGCTGTTTTTT
TRBJ1-5 | - | - | TRBV10-3 | CAIRDSASEPQHF | TGTGCCATCAGGGACAGTGCATCGGAGCCCCAGCATTTT
TRBJ1-1 | - | few | TRBV13 | CASSFKPQGNTEAFF | TGTGCCAGCAGCTTTAAACCTCAGGGGAACACTGAAGCTTTCTTT
TRBJ1-5 | - | - | TRBV2 | CASSVGQGNQPQHF | TGTGCCAGCAGTGTTGGCCAGGGCAATCAGCCCCAGCATTTT
TRBJ2-3 | TRBD1 | - | TRBV6-6 | CASRPTGGTDTQYF | TGTGCCAGCAGGCCGACAGGGGGGACAGATACGCAGTATTTT
TRBJ2-7 | TRBD2 | - | TRBV27 | CASSSPTSGSHEQYF | TGTGCCAGCAGTTCCCCGACTAGCGGGAGTCACGAGCAGTACTTC
TRBJ1-2 | - | once | TRBV15 | CATSRDERTNYGYTF | TGTGCCACCAGCAGAGATGAGAGAACTAACTATGGCTACACCTTC
TRBJ2-7 | TRBD2 | - | TRBV19 | CASSIWGGTSGSINEQYF | TGTGCCAGTAGTATCTGGGGGGGTACTAGCGGGAGTATCAACGAGCAGTACTTC
TRBJ1-5 | - | few | TRBV28 | CASSLLTGNSNQPQHF | TGTGCCAGCAGTCTACTTACAGGGAATAGCAATCAGCCCCAGCATTTT
TRBJ2-7 | - | - | TRBV5-6 | CASSLGGRGTYEQYF | TGTGCCAGCAGCTTGGGTGGGAGAGGGACCTACGAGCAGTACTTC
TRBJ1-5 | TRBD1 | - | TRBV28 | CASSSGQGAVLTQPQHF | TGTGCCAGCAGTTCCGGACAGGGGGCGGTTTTAACGCAGCCCCAGCATTTT
TRBJ2-3 | - | - | TRBV27 | CASSLGPHGVDTQYF | TGTGCCAGCAGTTTAGGCCCCCACGGGGTAGATACGCAGTATTTT